This TCR beta chain was obtained from a study of T cell repertoires in aging, cancer and after chemotherapy. Whole-study findings and limits: Age-matched healthy donors had significantly more diverse, less clonal blood TCR repertoires than untreated cancer patients.

The CDR3 contains 15 residues. The trim removed 4 bases at V and 0 bases at J, leaving 3 bases unmatched. Germline loops: CDR1 MNHEY, CDR2 SMNVEV (reference sequence). TCR beta rearrangements were amplified from peripheral blood genomic DNA. A remark on this clonotype: Its antigen remains unknown.

TRB rearrangements spanning V, D and J were amplified using mixed TRB-A/B primers. TCRdb re-called the multiplex PCR reads through MiXCR, storing one row per CDR3 protein. The data contain 9,000 to 10,000 distinct CDR3 sequences, roughly 24% of them singletons. The receptor was isolated from a human donor in good health. V usage is TRBV27 and J usage is TRBJ2-3; 8 bases are a match to TRBD1. The specimen sequenced was blood. CDR3 DNA: TGTGCCAGCAGTTCTCGACAGGGGAGCACAGATACGCAGTATTTT. This codes for CASSSRQGSTDTQYF.